A selection of T cell receptor beta chains follows, all from one sample in a study of shared clonotypes between healthy human individuals. Some clones are missing from TCRdb's copy, which holds only in-frame ones; the method was immunoSEQ multiplex PCR. Among 110,000 or so clones listed, around 73% were seen once. What was sequenced was memory CD8+ T cells sorted from blood. The receptors were gathered from a woman between 25 and 40 years old in good health. Both conserved end residues are part of each CDR3. A D gene is named only where the DNA matches it firmly. Expanded clones are given a class, and other clones once, few, many or no size at all.

CDR3 protein	CDR3 DNA	clone size	V gene	D gene	J gene
CSGRTGDNYGYTF	TGCAGCGGCCGGACAGGGGATAACTATGGCTACACCTTC	.	TRBV29-1	TRBD1	TRBJ1-2
CASSSFGLAGIFAQYF	TGTGCCAGCAGCTCCTTCGGACTAGCGGGAATTTTCGCCCAGTACTTC	.	TRBV7-9	TRBD2	TRBJ2-5
CASSQVGQGVGNTIYF	TGCGCCAGCAGCCAAGTGGGACAGGGAGTGGGAAACACCATATATTTT	.	TRBV4-1	TRBD1	TRBJ1-3
CASSFWFNEQFF	TGTGCCAGCAGCTTCTGGTTCAATGAGCAGTTCTTC	many	TRBV5-6	.	TRBJ2-1
CATRARWDEQYF	TGTGCCACCAGGGCAAGGTGGGATGAGCAGTACTTC	.	TRBV28	.	TRBJ2-7
CASSPPGSGLREQFF	TGTGCCAGCAGCCCCCCGGGGTCGGGGCTGAGGGAGCAGTTCTTC	.	TRBV6-4	.	TRBJ2-1
CAISPGQGEVGELFF	TGTGCCATTTCCCCGGGACAGGGGGAGGTCGGGGAGCTGTTTTTT	.	TRBV28	TRBD1	TRBJ2-2
CASSLGGGPLFSSNQPQHF	TGTGCCAGCAGTTTAGGCGGGGGGCCCCTGTTTAGTAGCAATCAGCCCCAGCATTTT	.	TRBV28	.	TRBJ1-5
CASSPSIFSETHGYTF	TGTGCCAGCAGCCCTTCAATTTTCTCCGAGACGCATGGCTACACCTTC	medium-sized	TRBV7-9	.	TRBJ1-2
CSVVDTIGEKLFF	TGCAGCGTTGTGGACACCATAGGGGAAAAACTGTTTTTT	few	TRBV29-1	.	TRBJ1-4
CASSLGRASYNEQFF	TGTGCCAGCAGTTTGGGTAGGGCCTCCTACAATGAGCAGTTCTTC	.	TRBV28	.	TRBJ2-1
CASSENGVGETQYF	TGTGCCAGCAGCGAGAACGGAGTCGGGGAGACCCAGTACTTC	.	TRBV5-6	.	TRBJ2-5
CASSRPGNYEQYF	TGTGCCAGTAGTAGGCCCGGGAACTACGAGCAGTACTTC	.	TRBV19	.	TRBJ2-7
CASSLQAQPQHF	TGTGCCAGCAGTCTTCAGGCGCAGCCCCAGCATTTT	.	TRBV6-6	.	TRBJ1-5
CASSAGQTYEQYF	TGTGCCAGCAGTGCAGGCCAGACCTACGAGCAGTACTTC	few	TRBV2	.	TRBJ2-7
CASSEDGTGGSYEQYF	TGTGCCAGCAGTGAAGACGGGACAGGGGGCTCCTACGAGCAGTACTTC	many	TRBV6-1	TRBD1	TRBJ2-7
CASSQDLAGNEQFF	TGTGCCAGCAGCCAAGACTTAGCAGGAAATGAGCAGTTCTTC	.	TRBV4-2	.	TRBJ2-1
CASSPDLYSNQPQHF	TGTGCCAGCAGTCCGGACTTGTATAGCAATCAGCCCCAGCATTTT	many	TRBV6-6	.	TRBJ1-5
CASSFGDYRGEQYF	TGTGCCAGCAGCTTCGGGGACTATAGGGGCGAGCAGTACTTC	.	TRBV28	TRBD2	TRBJ2-7
CASSQSLSGNYSNEQFF	TGCGCCAGCAGTCAATCTCTTAGCGGGAACTACTCCAATGAGCAGTTCTTC	.	TRBV23-1	TRBD2	TRBJ2-1
CASSVKRPSSGNTIYF	TGTGCCAGCAGTGTTAAACGTCCTAGCTCTGGAAACACCATATATTTT	.	TRBV6-1	.	TRBJ1-3
CASSITGSSYEQYF	TGTGCCAGCAGTATTACAGGGAGCTCCTACGAGCAGTACTTC	many	TRBV27	.	TRBJ2-7
CSVGKTGTSDPYEQYF	TGCAGCGTGGGAAAAACCGGGACTAGCGACCCCTACGAGCAGTACTTC	.	TRBV29-1	TRBD2	TRBJ2-7
CAISESRAGDGSGNTIYF	TGTGCCATCAGTGAGTCGAGGGCAGGGGACGGTTCTGGAAACACCATATATTTT	.	TRBV10-3	.	TRBJ1-3
CSAKAGDEQYF	TGCAGTGCAAAAGCGGGAGACGAGCAGTACTTC	few	TRBV20-1	TRBD2	TRBJ2-7
CASSLTPGGGTDTQYF	TGTGCCAGCAGTTTAACCCCCGGAGGGGGCACAGATACGCAGTATTTT	few	TRBV27	.	TRBJ2-3
CASSMTTRWADEQFF	TGTGCCAGTAGTATGACGACTAGGTGGGCGGATGAGCAGTTCTTC	many	TRBV19	.	TRBJ2-1
CASSDYEQYF	TGTGCCAGCAGTGACTACGAGCAGTACTTC	.	TRBV25-1	.	TRBJ2-7
CASKDSESSGANVLTF	TGTGCCAGCAAGGACAGCGAAAGCTCTGGGGCCAACGTCCTGACTTTC	medium-sized	TRBV6-4	.	TRBJ2-6
CASSLRTPTIEQYF	TGTGCCAGCAGTCTCCGGACACCAACGATTGAGCAGTACTTC	.	TRBV27	.	TRBJ2-7
CASTDGLNTEAFF	TGCGCCAGCACCGATGGCTTGAACACTGAAGCTTTCTTT	.	TRBV5-1	.	TRBJ1-1
CASSLSLAGFEQYF	TGTGCCAGCAGTTTGTCGCTAGCGGGTTTTGAGCAGTACTTC	.	TRBV27	TRBD2	TRBJ2-7
CASSPRATGYEQYF	TGTGCCAGCAGTCCGCGCGCGACGGGGTACGAGCAGTACTTC	.	TRBV27	.	TRBJ2-7
CASSRAGWYGYTF	TGTGCCAGCAGCCGGGCCGGGTGGTACGGCTACACCTTC	.	TRBV14	.	TRBJ1-2
CASRPTSSQETQYF	TGCGCCAGCAGGCCGACATCTTCCCAAGAGACCCAGTACTTC	.	TRBV5-1	.	TRBJ2-5
CASTPQGMGKNTQYF	TGTGCCAGCACCCCTCAGGGGATGGGCAAAAATACGCAGTATTTT	.	TRBV28	.	TRBJ2-3
CASSLESGLADTQYF	TGCGCCAGCAGCTTGGAGTCAGGGTTGGCAGATACGCAGTATTTT	medium-sized	TRBV5-1	.	TRBJ2-3
CATRDRQGMVNEQFF	TGTGCCACCAGAGACCGACAGGGGATGGTAAATGAGCAGTTCTTC	.	TRBV15	TRBD1	TRBJ2-1
CASSLGTSYLGEQYF	TGTGCCAGCAGCTTAGGGACTAGCTATCTCGGCGAGCAGTACTTC	.	TRBV7-2	TRBD2	TRBJ2-7
CASSPSAGVGYEQYF	TGTGCCAGCAGTCCCTCGGCGGGAGTAGGTTACGAGCAGTACTTC	few	TRBV27	TRBD2	TRBJ2-7